A single sample is the source of the 20 T cell receptor beta chains below, sequenced in a study of prognosis after radiotherapy for stage I lung cancer. The authors amplified TCR beta CDR3 from genomic DNA using two-round multiplex PCR. First-round PCR used primers specific to each TRBV and TRBJ gene. TCRdb itself ran the multiplex PCR reads through MiXCR, one entry per CDR3 protein. This repertoire shows about 25,000 distinct CDR3 sequences, 35% to 40% found once; its top ten account for 62%. Source: PBMCs, taken before or after stereotactic body radiation therapy (not recorded which). The receptors were sampled from a donor over 45 with non-small cell lung cancer.

J is TRBJ2-7 and V is TRBV6-1, with D perhaps given as TRBD1 or TRBD2 (7 bases each). Trimming cost V 1 base and J 5 bases, with 15 bases left between them. Germline CDR1 reads MNHNS; CDR2 reads SASEGT. The CDR3 is made up of 15 amino acids. In nucleotides, the CDR3 is TGTGCCAGCAGTGAAGTTGCAGGGGGGAGGGACGAGCAGTACTTC. Its translation is CASSEVAGGRDEQYF.

This sequence joins TRBV5-1 and TRBJ1-3; 8 positions agree with TRBD1. After removal of 3 bases from V and 1 base from J, the junction contained 15 bases not matched to a gene. The CDR3 spans 19 residues. The germline CDR1 and CDR2 sequences are SGHRS and YFSETQ. Here the CDR3 reads CASSWESLDRVGSGNTIYF. CDR3 bases: TGCGCCAGCAGCTGGGAGTCTTTGGACAGGGTAGGGTCTGGAAACACCATATATTTT.

This clonotype was seen more than once but under ten times. J is TRBJ2-7 and V is TRBV5-4; D possibly corresponds to TRBD2 (5 bases). This CDR3 has 15 residues. V lost 4 bases, J lost 2 bases, and 16 bases lay in between. Germline V gene lookup returns CDR1 SGHNT and CDR2 YYREEE (reference sequence). CDR3 DNA sequence: TGTGCCAGCAGCCTCCTGGGCAGCGGAACCTACGAGCAGTACTTC. Translation gives CASSLLGSGTYEQYF.

The chain has TRBV4-1 and TRBJ2-7, with TRBD2 identical over 7 bases. The V gene's germline CDR1 is MGHRA and CDR2 YSYEKL. J gave up 1 base and V 3 bases, and 9 bases lay outside the gene matches. The CDR3 loop spans 16 amino acids. As DNA, the CDR3 is TGCGCCAGCAGCCAGGGGCGGCAGCGGGGTTCCTACGAGCAGTACTTC. As protein: CASSQGRQRGSYEQYF.

The sample holds a few counts of this clonotype. The V gene is TRBV5-1, the J gene TRBJ1-1; D remains ambiguous. Per the germline V gene, CDR1 is SGHRS and CDR2 is YFSETQ. Trimming shortened V by 0 bases and J by 0 bases, and 6 bases separated the two germline ends. The CDR3 contains 14 residues. CDR3 region: CASSLDGMNTEAFF. CDR3 DNA sequence: TGCGCCAGCAGCTTGGACGGCATGAACACTGAAGCTTTCTTT.

As regards this clonotype: A read error is the likely source, as a far larger clone sits one nucleotide away. The V gene is TRBV6-4, the J gene TRBJ2-7, with 9 bases aligning to TRBD1. The CDR3 totals 19 residues. The V gene end was trimmed by 3 bases and the J gene end by 7 bases; junction bases not matched to a gene: 22. In germline, CDR1 is MRHNA, CDR2 SNTAGT. CDR3 in amino acids: CASSEQGSFGTGLGWEQYF. The CDR3 nucleotides are TGTGCCAGCAGTGAACAGGGGAGTTTCGGGACAGGGCTCGGGTGGGAGCAGTACTTC.

The table lists this clonotype with a count of one. The junction differs from germline at one of its ends, possibly a read error. The genes are TRBV6-9 and TRBJ2-3; 7 bases map to TRBD1. Germline V gene sequence: CDR1 MNHGY, CDR2 SVAAGI. There are 11 residues in the CDR3. This CDR3 is CASSLFSGQDF. The CDR3 nucleotides are TGTGCCAGCAGTTTATTCAGCGGACAGGATTTT.

This chain connects TRBV4-1 to TRBJ2-2; 14 nucleotides line up with TRBD2. The CDR3 has 18 amino acids. Germline CDR1 MGHRA, CDR2 YSYEKL. Trimming took 6 bases from V and 2 from J; bases not matched to a gene: 8. Written as DNA, the CDR3 is TGCGCCAGCAGACAGGGGACTAGCGGGAGCGAAAACACCGGGGAGCTGTTTTTT. Amino acid sequence: CASRQGTSGSENTGELFF.

The CDR3 is CASIGGETQYF. For the CDR3, the DNA is TGTGCCAGCATAGGAGGGGAGACCCAGTACTTC. The rearrangement links TRBV28 to TRBJ2-5; tentatively, D is TRBD2 (6 bases). Germline CDR1 MDHEN, CDR2 SYDVKM. The V end lost 7 bases, the J end lost 5 bases, and 8 bases lay between the germline ends. The CDR3 spans 11 residues.

This clonotype showed up many times. The V and J genes are TRBV15 and TRBJ2-1, with D tentatively TRBD1 or TRBD2 (5 bases each). There are 15 residues in the CDR3. With 9 bases removed from V and 9 bases from J, the gap between germline ends came to 24 bases. The germline V gene has CDR1 LNHNV and CDR2 YYDKDF (reference sequence). CDR3 protein: CATRDKGTPGGEQFF. For the CDR3, the DNA is TGTGCCACGAGAGACAAGGGGACGCCGGGCGGTGAGCAGTTCTTC.

As concerns this clonotype: A much larger clonotype is one base distant, so this may be a read error. The J gene is TRBJ1-5, the V gene TRBV6-1, with D maybe TRBD1 (6 bases). Germline CDR1 is MNHNS and CDR2 is SASEGT. This CDR3 spans 14 amino acids. The CDR3 region is CASSRGGYDHPQHF. The CDR3 coding sequence is TGTGCCAGCAGTCGAGGGGGATACGATCATCCCCAGCATTTT.

This clonotype was seen a single time. The conserved closing phenylalanine or tryptophan is absent in this CDR3, likely reflecting a read error. The chain links TRBV11-3 to TRBJ2-1, with D perhaps matching TRBD2 (7 bases). Germline loops: CDR1 SGHNT, CDR2 YENEEA. V was clipped by 5 bases and J by 2 bases, with 19 bases between them. The CDR3 contains 17 residues. The CDR3 region is CASSLTWGGSPYNEQFL. For the CDR3, the DNA is TGTGCCAGCAGCCTGACATGGGGGGGCTCCCCCTACAATGAGCAGTTCCTC.

The chain couples TRBV5-1 to TRBJ1-2; D remains unclear. V shed 4 bases and J shed 3 bases, with 16 bases lying between them. In germline, CDR1 is SGHRS, CDR2 YFSETQ. CDR3 length equals 15 residues. Written as DNA, the CDR3 is TGCGCCAGCAGCGGTGTACCTGGGATTGACTATGGCTACACCTTC. Residues: CASSGVPGIDYGYTF.

This clonotype was detected only a few times. This chain joins TRBV30 and TRBJ2-7; D not certain. In germline, CDR1 is GTSNPN, CDR2 SVGIG (reference sequence). This CDR3 comprises 14 residues. V was trimmed by 2 bases and J by 1 base, leaving 12 bases between them. This chain's CDR3 is CAWSSYRYSYEQYF. The CDR3 nucleotides are TGTGCCTGGAGTTCCTATAGGTATTCCTACGAGCAGTACTTC.

This clonotype was seen at least ten times. The chain carries TRBV27 and TRBJ2-7; D remains ambiguous. Germline-derived CDR1 and CDR2 are MNHEY and SMNVEV (reference sequence). The CDR3 extends over 13 amino acids. Between the trimmed V and J ends, which lost 8 bases and 0 bases, there was a span of 11 bases. CDR3 in DNA: TGTGCCAGCCCTCACCCGAGCTCCTACGAGCAGTACTTC. Its protein product is CASPHPSSYEQYF.

This clonotype was recorded at least ten times. This sequence joins TRBV7-8 and TRBJ2-1; possible D gene TRBD1, 6 bases. Trimming left V 4 bases short and J 5 bases short, with 15 bases between. CDR3 length equals 15 residues. The germline V gene has CDR1 SGHVS and CDR2 FQNEAQ. DNA for the CDR3: TGTGCCAGCAGCTCTCTGACAGGCCCACACAATGAGCAGTTCTTC. The encoded protein is CASSSLTGPHNEQFF. The variable domain in full, with the rest retrieved from reference TRBV7-8 and TRBJ2-1, is GAGVSQSPRYKVAKRGQDVALRCDPISGHVSLFWYQQALGQGPEFLTYFQNEAQLDKSGLPSDRFFAERPEGSVSTLKIQRTQQEDSAVYLCASSSLTGPHNEQFFGPGTRLTVL.

This clonotype was recorded at least ten times. The V call is TRBV5-1, the J call TRBJ1-1, with D hard to call. V was clipped by 0 bases and J by 0 bases, with 6 bases between them. CDR1 and CDR2 (germline): SGHRS, YFSETQ. The CDR3 spans 14 residues. The CDR3 protein is CASSLDRMNTEAFF. DNA for the CDR3: TGCGCCAGCAGCTTGGACCGTATGAACACTGAAGCTTTCTTT.

The table lists this clonotype with a count of one. Only one base separates this from a far larger clonotype, so it likely reflects a read error. The rearrangement joins TRBV7-9 to TRBJ1-2; tentatively, D is TRBD1 (6 bases). CDR3 length equals 14 residues. Germline values: CDR1 SEHNR, CDR2 FQNEAQ (reference sequence). The CDR3 spells CSSSIYRENYGYTF. The CDR3 DNA reads TGTTCCAGCAGCATCTACAGGGAGAACTATGGCTACACCTTC. Combining the CDR3 with reference TRBV7-9 and TRBJ1-2 gives the whole variable domain DTGVSQNPRHKITKRGQNVTFRCDPISEHNRLYWYRQTLGQGPEFLTYFQNEAQLEKSRLLSDRFSAERPKGSFSTLEIQRTEQGDSAMYLCSSSIYRENYGYTFGSGTRLTVV.

At least ten counts were recorded for this clonotype. The gene calls are TRBV11-3 and TRBJ2-5; D not certain. V was shortened by 2 bases and J by 3 bases, with 7 bases between the two germline ends. CDR3 length equals 13 residues. In germline, CDR1 is SGHNT, CDR2 YENEEA. The CDR3 region has the DNA TGTGCCAGCAGCTTACGGCTAAAAGAGACCCAGTACTTC. This translates into CASSLRLKETQYF.

At least ten counts were recorded for this clonotype. The gene calls are TRBV7-6 and TRBJ2-5; a weak D match, TRBD2 (7 bases). V was clipped by 4 bases and J by 2 bases, with 17 bases between them. From germline, CDR1 is SGHVS and CDR2 FNYEAQ. The CDR3 runs 16 residues. The CDR3 nucleotides are TGTGCCAGCAGCTCCCGTGGGGGGGGGGCGCAAGAGACCCAGTACTTC. Translated: CASSSRGGGAQETQYF. The variable domain in full, completed from reference TRBV7-6 and TRBJ2-5, reads GAGVSQSPRYKVTKRGQDVALRCDPISGHVSLYWYRQALGQGPEFLTYFNYEAQQDKSGLPNDRFSAERPEGSISTLTIQRTEQRDSAMYRCASSSRGGGAQETQYFGPGTRLLVL.